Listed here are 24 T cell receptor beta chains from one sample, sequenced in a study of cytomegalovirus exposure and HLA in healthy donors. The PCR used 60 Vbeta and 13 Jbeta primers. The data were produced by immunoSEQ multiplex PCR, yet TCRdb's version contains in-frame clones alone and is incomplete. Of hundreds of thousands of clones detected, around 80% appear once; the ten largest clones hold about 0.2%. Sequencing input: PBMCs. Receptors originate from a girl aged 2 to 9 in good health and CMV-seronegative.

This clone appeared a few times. This chain's CDR3 is CAWDTSGVYNEQFF. Written as DNA, the CDR3 is TGTGCCTGGGATACTAGCGGGGTCTACAATGAGCAGTTCTTC. The V gene is TRBV30, the J gene TRBJ2-1; 10 bases are a match to TRBD2. Per the germline V gene, CDR1 is GTSNPN and CDR2 is SVGIG (reference sequence). J gave up 3 bases and V 5 bases, and 4 bases lay outside the gene matches. The CDR3 contains 14 residues.

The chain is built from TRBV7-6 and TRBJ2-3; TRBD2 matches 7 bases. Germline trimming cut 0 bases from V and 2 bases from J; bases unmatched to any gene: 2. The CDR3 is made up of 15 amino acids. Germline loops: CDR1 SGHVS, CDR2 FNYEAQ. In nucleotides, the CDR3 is TGTGCCAGCAGCTTAGCGGGAGGGGACACAGATACGCAGTATTTT. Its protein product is CASSLAGGDTDTQYF.

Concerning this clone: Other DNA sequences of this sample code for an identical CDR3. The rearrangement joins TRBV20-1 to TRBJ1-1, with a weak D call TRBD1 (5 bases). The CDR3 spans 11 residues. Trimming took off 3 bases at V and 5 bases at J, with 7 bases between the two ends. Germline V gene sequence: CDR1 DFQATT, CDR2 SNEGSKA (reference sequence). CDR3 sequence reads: CSASQGTEAFF. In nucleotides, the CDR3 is TGCAGTGCTAGTCAGGGAACTGAAGCTTTCTTT.

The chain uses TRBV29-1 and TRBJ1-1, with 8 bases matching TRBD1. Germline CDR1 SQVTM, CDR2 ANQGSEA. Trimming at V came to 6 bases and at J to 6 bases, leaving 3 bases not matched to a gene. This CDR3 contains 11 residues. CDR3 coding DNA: TGCAGCGTGGGGACAGGCCCTGAAGCTTTCTTT. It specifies CSVGTGPEAFF.

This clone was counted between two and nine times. The CDR3 reads CASSIDPLWAVNTGELFF. CDR3 bases: TGTGCCAGTAGTATAGATCCTCTCTGGGCCGTCAACACCGGGGAGCTGTTTTTT. The rearrangement joins TRBV19 to TRBJ2-2, with D hard to call. This CDR3 contains 18 residues. CDR1 LNHDA and CDR2 SQIVND come from the germline V gene (reference sequence). The V gene lost 0 bases and the J gene lost 2 bases, with 16 bases spanning the gap.

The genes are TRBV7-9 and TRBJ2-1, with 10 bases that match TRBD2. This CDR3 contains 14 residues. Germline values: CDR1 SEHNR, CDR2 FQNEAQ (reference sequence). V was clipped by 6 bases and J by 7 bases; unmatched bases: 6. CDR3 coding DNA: TGTGCCAGCAGAGCTAGCGGGAGAAGGAATGAGCAGTTCTTC. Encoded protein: CASRASGRRNEQFF.

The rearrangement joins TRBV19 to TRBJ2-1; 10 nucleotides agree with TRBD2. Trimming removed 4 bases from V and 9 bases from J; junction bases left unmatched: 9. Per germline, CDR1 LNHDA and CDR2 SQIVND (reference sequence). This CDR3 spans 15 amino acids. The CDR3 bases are TGTGCCAGTAGTACCGAGCGGGAGGGCCGGGGTGAGCAGTTCTTC. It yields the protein CASSTEREGRGEQFF.

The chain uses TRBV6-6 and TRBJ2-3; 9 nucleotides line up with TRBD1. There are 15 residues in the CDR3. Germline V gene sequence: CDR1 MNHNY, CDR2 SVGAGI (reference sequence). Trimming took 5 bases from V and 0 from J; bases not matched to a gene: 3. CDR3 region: CASSMDRGSTDTQYF. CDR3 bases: TGTGCCAGCAGTATGGACAGGGGTAGCACAGATACGCAGTATTTT.

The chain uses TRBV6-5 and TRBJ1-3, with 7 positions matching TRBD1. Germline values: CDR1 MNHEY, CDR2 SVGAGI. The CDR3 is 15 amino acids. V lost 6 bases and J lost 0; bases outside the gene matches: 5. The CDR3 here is CASSPDRVSGNTIYF. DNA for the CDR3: TGTGCCAGCAGCCCCGACAGGGTCTCTGGAAACACCATATATTTT.

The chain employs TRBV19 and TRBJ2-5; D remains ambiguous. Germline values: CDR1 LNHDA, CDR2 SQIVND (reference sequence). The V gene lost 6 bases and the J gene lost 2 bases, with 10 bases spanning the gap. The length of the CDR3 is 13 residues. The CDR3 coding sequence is TGTGCCAGTAGCCCCAGGCTACAAGAGACCCAGTACTTC. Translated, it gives CASSPRLQETQYF.

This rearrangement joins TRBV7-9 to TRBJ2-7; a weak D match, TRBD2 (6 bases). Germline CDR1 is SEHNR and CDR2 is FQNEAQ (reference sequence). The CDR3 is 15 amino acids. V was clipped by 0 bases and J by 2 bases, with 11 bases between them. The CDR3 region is CASSLAEGLAYEQYF. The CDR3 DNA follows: TGTGCCAGCAGCTTAGCGGAGGGTCTAGCCTACGAGCAGTACTTC.

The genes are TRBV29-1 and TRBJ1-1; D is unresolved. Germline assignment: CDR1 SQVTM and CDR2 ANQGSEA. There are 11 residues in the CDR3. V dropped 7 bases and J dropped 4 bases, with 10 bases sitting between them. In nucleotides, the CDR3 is TGCAGCGCCGGACTGGGCACTGAAGCTTTCTTT. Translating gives CSAGLGTEAFF.

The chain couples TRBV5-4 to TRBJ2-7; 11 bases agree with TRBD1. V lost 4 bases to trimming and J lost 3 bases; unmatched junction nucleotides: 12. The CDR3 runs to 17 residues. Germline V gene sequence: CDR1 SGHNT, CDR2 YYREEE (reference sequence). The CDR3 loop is CASSPGQGVKGGYEQYF. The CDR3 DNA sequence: TGTGCCAGCAGCCCGGGACAGGGGGTGAAAGGCGGCTACGAGCAGTACTTC.

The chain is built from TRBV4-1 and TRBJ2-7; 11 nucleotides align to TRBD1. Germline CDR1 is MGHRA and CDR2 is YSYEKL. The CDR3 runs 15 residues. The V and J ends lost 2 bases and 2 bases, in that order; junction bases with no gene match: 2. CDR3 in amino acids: CASSQMDRGPYEQYF. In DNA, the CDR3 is TGCGCCAGCAGCCAAATGGACAGGGGGCCCTACGAGCAGTACTTC.

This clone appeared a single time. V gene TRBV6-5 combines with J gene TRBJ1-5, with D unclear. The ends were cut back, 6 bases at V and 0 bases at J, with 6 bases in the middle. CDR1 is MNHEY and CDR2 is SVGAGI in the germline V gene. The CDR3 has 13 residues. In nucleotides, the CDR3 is TGTGCCAGCAGGCAGTATAGCAATCAGCCCCAGCATTTT. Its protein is CASRQYSNQPQHF.

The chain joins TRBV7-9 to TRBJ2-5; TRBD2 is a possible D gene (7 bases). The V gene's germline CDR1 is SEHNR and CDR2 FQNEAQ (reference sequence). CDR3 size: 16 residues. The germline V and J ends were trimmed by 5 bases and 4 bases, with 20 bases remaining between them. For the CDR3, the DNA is TGTGCCAGCAGCCCACCCCGGGGCGGGGGCAGAGAGACCCAGTACTTC. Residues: CASSPPRGGGRETQYF. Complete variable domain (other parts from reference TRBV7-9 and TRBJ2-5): DTGVSQNPRHKITKRGQNVTFRCDPISEHNRLYWYRQTLGQGPEFLTYFQNEAQLEKSRLLSDRFSAERPKGSFSTLEIQRTEQGDSAMYLCASSPPRGGGRETQYFGPGTRLLVL.

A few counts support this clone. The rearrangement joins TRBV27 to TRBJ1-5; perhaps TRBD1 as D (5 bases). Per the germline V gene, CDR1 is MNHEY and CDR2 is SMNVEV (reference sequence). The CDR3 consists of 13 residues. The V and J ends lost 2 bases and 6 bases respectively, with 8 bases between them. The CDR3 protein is CASSLRGSQPQHF. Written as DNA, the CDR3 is TGTGCCAGCAGTTTAAGGGGTTCTCAGCCCCAGCATTTT.

The CDR3 reads CSAREGPEAFF. The CDR3 nucleotides are TGCAGTGCTAGGGAGGGCCCTGAAGCTTTCTTT. This chain links TRBV20-1 with TRBJ1-1, with no clear D. CDR1 and CDR2 (germline): DFQATT, SNEGSKA (reference sequence). V lost 3 bases to trimming and J lost 6 bases, with 8 bases between them. The CDR3 sequence is 11 residues long.

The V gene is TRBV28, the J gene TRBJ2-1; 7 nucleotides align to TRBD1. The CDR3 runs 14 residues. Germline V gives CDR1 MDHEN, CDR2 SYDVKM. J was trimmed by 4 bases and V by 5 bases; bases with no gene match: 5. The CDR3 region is CASSTPGGYNEQFF. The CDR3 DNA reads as TGTGCCAGCAGTACACCAGGGGGATACAATGAGCAGTTCTTC.

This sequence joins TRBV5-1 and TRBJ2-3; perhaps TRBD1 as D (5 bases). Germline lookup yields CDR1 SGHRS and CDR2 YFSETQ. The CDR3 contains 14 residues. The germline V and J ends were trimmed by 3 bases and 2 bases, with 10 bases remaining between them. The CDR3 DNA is TGCGCCAGCAGCTATCAGGGAAACACAGATACGCAGTATTTT. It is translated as CASSYQGNTDTQYF.

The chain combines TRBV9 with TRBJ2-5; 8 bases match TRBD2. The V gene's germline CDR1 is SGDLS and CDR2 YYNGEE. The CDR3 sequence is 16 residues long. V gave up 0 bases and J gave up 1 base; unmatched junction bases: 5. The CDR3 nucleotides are TGTGCCAGCAGCGTAGGGTTTAGCGGGGCCCAAGAGACCCAGTACTTC. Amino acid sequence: CASSVGFSGAQETQYF. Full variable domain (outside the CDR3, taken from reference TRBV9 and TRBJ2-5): DSGVTQTPKHLITATGQRVTLRCSPRSGDLSVYWYQQSLDQGLQFLIQYYNGEERAKGNILERFSAQQFPDLHSELNLSSLELGDSALYFCASSVGFSGAQETQYFGPGTRLLVL.

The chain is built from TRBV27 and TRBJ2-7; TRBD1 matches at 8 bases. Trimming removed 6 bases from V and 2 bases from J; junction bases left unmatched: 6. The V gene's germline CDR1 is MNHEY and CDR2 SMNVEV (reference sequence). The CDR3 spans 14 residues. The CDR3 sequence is CASSDRGLPYEQYF. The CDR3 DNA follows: TGTGCCAGCAGCGACAGGGGTTTGCCCTACGAGCAGTACTTC.

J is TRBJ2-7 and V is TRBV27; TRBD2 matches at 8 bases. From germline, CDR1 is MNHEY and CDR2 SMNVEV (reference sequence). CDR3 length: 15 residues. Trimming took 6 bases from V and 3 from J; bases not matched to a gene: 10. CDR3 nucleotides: TGTGCCAGCAGGCCGACAGCGGGGGAGAACTACGAGCAGTACTTC. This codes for CASRPTAGENYEQYF.

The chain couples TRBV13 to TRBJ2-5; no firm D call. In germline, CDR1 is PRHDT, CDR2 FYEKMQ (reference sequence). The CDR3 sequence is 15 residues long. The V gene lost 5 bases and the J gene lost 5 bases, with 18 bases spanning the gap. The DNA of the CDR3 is TGTGCCAGCAGCCCACGGGTGGCAGTTCGTGAGACCCAGTACTTC. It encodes CASSPRVAVRETQYF.